The 29 T cell receptor beta chains below were found in one sample sequenced in a study of T cell changes during pregnancy in multiple sclerosis. Assay: immunoSEQ multiplex PCR; the TCRdb copy retains only in-frame clones and omits some. This table holds about 70,000 clones, approximately 94% found once. The sequences come from peripheral blood, collected in the third trimester of pregnancy. These receptors were taken from a female donor with multiple sclerosis, enrolled in a pregnancy study.

The chain combines TRBV6-1 with TRBJ2-2; tentative D call: TRBD2 (5 bases). V lost 4 bases and J lost 4, with 10 bases in between. This CDR3 region has 14 residues. CDR1 is MNHNS and CDR2 is SASEGT in the germline V gene. The CDR3, as DNA: TGTGCCAGCAGTGCCGCTCGGGGCACCGGGGAGCTGTTTTTT. Encoded protein: CASSAARGTGELFF.

The rearrangement joins TRBV7-9 to TRBJ2-7, with a tentative D call TRBD1 (6 bases). Germline V CDR1 and CDR2: SEHNR, FQNEAQ (reference sequence). Trimming shortened V by 3 bases and J by 5 bases, and 11 bases separated the two germline ends. The CDR3 totals 13 residues. CDR3: CASSLGRGHEQYF. Here the CDR3 DNA reads TGTGCCAGCAGCTTGGGCAGGGGCCACGAGCAGTACTTC.

The CDR3 loop is CASSPWVASQDTQYF. The CDR3 nucleotides read TGTGCCAGCAGCCCCTGGGTAGCGTCGCAAGATACGCAGTATTTT. The chain couples TRBV9 to TRBJ2-3, with D possibly TRBD2 on 5 matching bases. Trimming removed 4 bases from V and 5 bases from J, with 17 bases in between. The CDR3 is made up of 15 amino acids. In germline, CDR1 is SGDLS, CDR2 YYNGEE.

The chain recombines TRBV13 with TRBJ2-7, with TRBD2 as a possible D gene (5 bases). This CDR3 comprises 10 residues. Germline-derived CDR1 and CDR2 are PRHDT and FYEKMQ (reference sequence). Trimming left V 7 bases short and J 7 bases short, with 8 bases between. CDR3 bases: TGTGCCAGCAACACTAGTGAGCAGTACTTC. Encoded protein: CASNTSEQYF.

The chain links TRBV11-2 to TRBJ1-6, with TRBD1 identical over 7 bases. J was trimmed by 0 bases and V by 2 bases; bases with no gene match: 7. The CDR3 covers 18 residues. Per the germline V gene, CDR1 is SGHAT and CDR2 is FQNNGV. The CDR3 loop reads CASSLSLGQSSYNSPLHF. The CDR3 coding sequence is TGTGCCAGCAGCTTATCCCTGGGACAGAGCTCCTATAATTCACCCCTCCACTTT.

The chain links TRBV7-3 to TRBJ1-6; D gene ambiguous. The germline V gene encodes CDR1 SGHTA and CDR2 FQGTGA. V lost 5 bases, J lost 0 bases, and 5 bases lay in between. This CDR3 spans 14 amino acids. As DNA, the CDR3 is TGTGCCAGCAGCCTGAGCTCCTATAATTCACCCCTCCACTTT. It translates to CASSLSSYNSPLHF.

The chain joins TRBV7-2 to TRBJ2-7; 10 positions match TRBD2. This CDR3 has 15 residues. V lost 5 bases to trimming and J lost 5 bases; unmatched junction nucleotides: 9. Germline assignment: CDR1 SGHTA and CDR2 FQGNSA. CDR3 sequence: CASSQRGGVLHEQYF. The CDR3 DNA sequence: TGTGCCAGCAGCCAGCGGGGGGGCGTTTTACACGAGCAGTACTTC.

The rearrangement joins TRBV30 to TRBJ1-4; TRBD1 might be the D (6 bases). The V gene's germline CDR1 is GTSNPN and CDR2 SVGIG (reference sequence). CDR3 length equals 15 residues. V was cut by 0 bases and J by 5 bases, with 13 bases left in between. For the CDR3, the DNA is TGTGCCTGGAGTGTCGTCAGGGGCCCCAATGAAAAACTGTTTTTT. Residues: CAWSVVRGPNEKLFF.

This sequence joins TRBV2 and TRBJ2-7; the D is unclear. The V gene lost 4 bases and the J gene lost 0 bases, with 16 bases spanning the gap. From germline, CDR1 is SNHLY and CDR2 FYNNEI. The CDR3 consists of 16 residues. CDR3 DNA: TGTGCCAGCAGTGCCGGAACAGACCCGAGCTCCTACGAGCAGTACTTC. Protein product: CASSAGTDPSSYEQYF.

Remarks on this clone: An end of the junction differs from the germline gene, which may be a read error. This chain links TRBV30 with TRBJ2-5, with D possibly matching TRBD1 (6 bases). The CDR3 runs 12 residues. Germline lookup yields CDR1 GTSNPN and CDR2 SVGIG (reference sequence). DNA for the CDR3: TGTGCCTGGAGTGCACGGACAGTTCCTCTCGACTTC. It specifies CAWSARTVPLDF. The full variable domain, with the rest looked up from reference TRBV30 and TRBJ2-5, is SQTIHQWPATLVQPVGSPLSLECTVEGTSNPNLYWYRQAAGRGLQLLFYSVGIGQISSEVPQNLSASRPQDRQFILSSKKLLLSDSGFYLCAWSARTVPLDFGPGTRLLVL.

This chain connects TRBV30 to TRBJ1-5; 9 nucleotides agree with TRBD1. The V gene's germline CDR1 is GTSNPN and CDR2 SVGIG (reference sequence). V shed 0 bases, J shed 7 bases, and the junction held 13 bases outside the gene matches. The CDR3 extends over 17 amino acids. The CDR3 reads CAWSVRVGTGFRQPQHF. DNA of the CDR3: TGTGCCTGGAGTGTACGGGTCGGGACAGGGTTTCGGCAGCCCCAGCATTTT.

The chain has TRBV7-2 and TRBJ2-3; 10 positions agree with TRBD2. The CDR3 extends over 17 amino acids. V trimming: 4 bases; J trimming: 1 base; junction bases outside the gene matches: 8. The V gene's germline CDR1 is SGHTA and CDR2 FQGNSA. CDR3 sequence: CASSSPIGLAGTDTQYF. CDR3 sequence (DNA): TGTGCCAGCAGCTCGCCGATCGGACTAGCGGGCACAGATACGCAGTATTTT.

The V and J genes are TRBV7-6 and TRBJ2-7; D is perhaps TRBD2 (7 bases). V lost 5 bases and J 8 bases, leaving 25 bases between the germline ends. The germline V gene has CDR1 SGHVS and CDR2 FNYEAQ. The CDR3 has 16 residues. The CDR3 DNA is TGTGCCAGCAGCCGGCTCCCGGGGGGCGGTACTTACAAGCAGTACTTC. Translating it yields CASSRLPGGGTYKQYF.

This clone was recorded only once. The chain employs TRBV7-8 and TRBJ1-1; 7 nucleotides align to TRBD1. This CDR3 is 13 amino acids long. V lost 0 bases to trimming and J lost 11 bases; unmatched junction nucleotides: 6. Per germline, CDR1 SGHVS and CDR2 FQNEAQ. CDR3 in DNA: TGTGCCAGCAGCTTAGCGACAGGGCTCCCGGCTTTCTTT. This encodes CASSLATGLPAFF.

This chain connects TRBV18 to TRBJ2-7, with D maybe TRBD1 (6 bases). The CDR3 contains 14 residues. Trimming cost V 4 bases and J 3 bases, with 13 bases left between them. CDR1 KGHSH and CDR2 LQKENI come from the germline V gene. CDR3 sequence reads: CASSLTGQSYEQYF. The CDR3 DNA sequence: TGTGCCAGCTCACTAACAGGGCAAAGCTACGAGCAGTACTTC.

The rearrangement links TRBV6-4 to TRBJ2-2; tentatively, D is TRBD1 (6 bases). V was trimmed by 7 bases and J by 7 bases, leaving 16 bases between them. CDR1 and CDR2 (germline): MRHNA, SNTAGT. This CDR3 is built from 14 residues. For the CDR3, the DNA is TGTGCCAGCAAAGCAGGGGAAATAATCGGGGAGCTGTTTTTT. Residues: CASKAGEIIGELFF.

The rearrangement links TRBV19 to TRBJ2-7, with 10 bases lining up with TRBD1. Unmatched junction bases numbered 6, after V lost 10 bases and J lost 6 bases. Looked up from germline, CDR1 is LNHDA and CDR2 is SQIVND (reference sequence). The CDR3 runs to 12 residues. CDR3: CATRTGGSEQYF. The CDR3 DNA sequence: TGTGCCACCAGGACAGGGGGGTCCGAGCAGTACTTC.

The chain is built from TRBV6-5 and TRBJ2-7; possibly TRBD1 for D (5 bases). Trimming removed 5 bases from V and 3 bases from J, with 14 bases in between. The CDR3 runs to 14 residues. The germline V gene has CDR1 MNHEY and CDR2 SVGAGI. CDR3: CASSPVFRVYEQYF. In DNA, the CDR3 is TGTGCCAGCAGTCCAGTTTTCAGGGTCTACGAGCAGTACTTC.

V gene TRBV19 combines with J gene TRBJ1-2, with 8 nucleotides matching TRBD1. Germline V gives CDR1 LNHDA, CDR2 SQIVND (reference sequence). The CDR3 is 16 amino acids. The V and J ends lost 4 bases and 0 bases, in that order; junction bases with no gene match: 7. CDR3 in amino acids: CASSTAGQDANYGYTF. CDR3 DNA sequence: TGTGCCAGTAGTACCGCGGGACAGGATGCTAACTATGGCTACACCTTC.

V usage is TRBV6-1 and J usage is TRBJ2-3, with 9 bases aligning to TRBD2. The CDR3 is made up of 17 amino acids. Per the germline V gene, CDR1 is MNHNS and CDR2 is SASEGT. Losses at the gene ends were 0 bases for V and 5 bases for J; bases not matched to a gene: 9. This CDR3 is CASSEAGLAGFRDTQYF. For the CDR3, the DNA is TGTGCCAGCAGTGAAGCCGGGCTAGCGGGGTTTAGAGATACGCAGTATTTT.

The J gene is TRBJ2-5, the V gene TRBV21-1; TRBD2, the D gene given by the table, was not confirmed from the DNA. TRBV21-1 is listed as a pseudogene. The CDR3 loop spans 16 amino acids. CDR3: CASSKGPAGAQETQYF. CDR3 DNA: TGTGCCAGCAGCAAAGGGCCAGCGGGGGCCCAAGAGACCCAGTACTTC.

The CDR3 nucleotides are TGTGCCAGTAGTATTGGGCCGCCCTTAATTGATCAGCCCCAGCATTTT. Its protein product is CASSIGPPLIDQPQHF. This chain connects TRBV19 to TRBJ1-5, with D hard to call. The CDR3 runs to 16 residues. Trimming cost V 3 bases and J 5 bases, with 17 bases left between them. Germline V gives CDR1 LNHDA, CDR2 SQIVND (reference sequence).

The chain carries TRBV30 and TRBJ2-3, with D possibly matching TRBD2 (6 bases). V lost 4 bases and J 4 bases, leaving 9 bases between the germline ends. From germline, CDR1 is GTSNPN and CDR2 SVGIG (reference sequence). CDR3 length equals 12 residues. In DNA form, the CDR3 reads TGTGCCTGGATGGAGGGGCCAGATACGCAGTATTTT. Translating it yields CAWMEGPDTQYF.

This chain joins TRBV10-3 and TRBJ1-1; D ambiguous. Per germline, CDR1 ENHRY and CDR2 SYGVKD. CDR3 length: 14 amino acids. The V and J ends lost 4 bases and 1 base respectively, with 10 bases between them. Here the CDR3 DNA reads TGTGCCATCAGTGGGCAACAGCCGAACACTGAAGCTTTCTTT. It yields the protein CAISGQQPNTEAFF.

V gene TRBV9 combines with J gene TRBJ2-2; TRBD1 matches 8 bases. This CDR3 is 15 amino acids long. V dropped 0 bases and J dropped 4; count of bases not matched to a gene: 2. Germline-derived CDR1 and CDR2 are SGDLS and YYNGEE. The CDR3 nucleotides are TGTGCCAGCAGCGTAGCAGGGACAGGCACCGGGGAGCTGTTTTTT. Amino acids: CASSVAGTGTGELFF. The whole variable domain, filled in from reference TRBV9 and TRBJ2-2, reads DSGVTQTPKHLITATGQRVTLRCSPRSGDLSVYWYQQSLDQGLQFLIQYYNGEERAKGNILERFSAQQFPDLHSELNLSSLELGDSALYFCASSVAGTGTGELFFGEGSRLTVL.

V usage is TRBV7-2 and J usage is TRBJ1-1, with 8 bases lining up with TRBD1. Trimming removed 6 bases from V and 1 base from J; junction bases left unmatched: 10. The CDR3 runs to 16 residues. The germline V gene has CDR1 SGHTA and CDR2 FQGNSA. The CDR3 loop is CASRLIGQGGNTEAFF. CDR3 coding DNA: TGTGCCAGCAGGCTAATAGGACAGGGAGGGAACACTGAAGCTTTCTTT.

The V call is TRBV5-4, the J call TRBJ1-2, with 9 positions matching TRBD1. CDR3 length equals 14 residues. Germline V lookup: CDR1 SGHNT, CDR2 YYREEE (reference sequence). The ends lost 5 bases at V and 4 bases at J; junction bases unmatched: 6. Written as DNA, the CDR3 is TGTGCCAGCAGACCACAGGGGGCCGCCTATGGCTACACCTTC. Amino acids: CASRPQGAAYGYTF.

The genes are TRBV20-1 and TRBJ1-5; TRBD1 aligns across 7 bases. The CDR3 length is 11 residues. Germline V gives CDR1 DFQATT, CDR2 SNEGSKA (reference sequence). The CDR3: CSWGRGEPQHF. CDR3 bases: TGCAGCTGGGGCAGGGGGGAGCCCCAGCATTTT.

V and J are TRBV5-5 and TRBJ2-5; TRBD1 agrees at 10 bases. CDR1 SGHKS and CDR2 YYEKEE come from the germline V gene (reference sequence). Unmatched junction bases numbered 4, after V lost 0 bases and J lost 5 bases. The CDR3 sequence is 15 residues long. CDR3 DNA sequence: TGTGCCAGCAGCTTGGCCGGGGACAGGGGTGAGACCCAGTACTTC. It specifies CASSLAGDRGETQYF.